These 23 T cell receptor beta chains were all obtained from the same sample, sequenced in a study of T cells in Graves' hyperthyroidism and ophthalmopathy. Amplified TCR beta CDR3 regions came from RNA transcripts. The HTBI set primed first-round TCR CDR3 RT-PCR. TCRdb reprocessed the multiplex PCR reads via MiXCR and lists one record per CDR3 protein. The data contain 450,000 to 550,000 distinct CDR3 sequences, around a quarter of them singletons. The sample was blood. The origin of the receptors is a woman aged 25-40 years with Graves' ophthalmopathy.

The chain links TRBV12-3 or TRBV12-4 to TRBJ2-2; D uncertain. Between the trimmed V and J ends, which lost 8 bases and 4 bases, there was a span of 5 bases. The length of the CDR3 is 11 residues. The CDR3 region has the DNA TGTGCCAGCGATGGCACCGGGGAGCTGTTTTTT. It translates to CASDGTGELFF.

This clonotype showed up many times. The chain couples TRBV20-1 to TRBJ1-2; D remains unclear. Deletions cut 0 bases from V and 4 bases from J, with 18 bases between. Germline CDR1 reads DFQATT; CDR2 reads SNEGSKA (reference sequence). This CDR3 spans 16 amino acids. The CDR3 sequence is CSARELRRDWTYGYTF. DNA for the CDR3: TGCAGTGCTAGAGAATTAAGGAGAGACTGGACCTATGGCTACACCTTC.

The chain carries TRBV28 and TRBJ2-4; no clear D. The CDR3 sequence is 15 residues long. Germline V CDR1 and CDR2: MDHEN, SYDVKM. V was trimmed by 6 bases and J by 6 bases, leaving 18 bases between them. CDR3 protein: CASSTGPIHPNIQYF. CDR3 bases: TGTGCCAGCAGCACCGGACCGATACACCCAAACATTCAGTACTTC.

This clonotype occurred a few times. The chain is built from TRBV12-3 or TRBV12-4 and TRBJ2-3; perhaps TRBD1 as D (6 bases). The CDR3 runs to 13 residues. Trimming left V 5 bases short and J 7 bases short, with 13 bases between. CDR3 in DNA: TGTGCCAGCAGTCCCCAGGGGTTAAATACGCAGTATTTT. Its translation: CASSPQGLNTQYF.

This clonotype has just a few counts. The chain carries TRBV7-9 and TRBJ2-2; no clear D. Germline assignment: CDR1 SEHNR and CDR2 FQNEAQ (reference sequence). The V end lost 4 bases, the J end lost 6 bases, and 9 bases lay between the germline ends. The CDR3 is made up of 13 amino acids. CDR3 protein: CASSWQFSGELFF. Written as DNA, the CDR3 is TGTGCCAGCAGCTGGCAGTTCTCCGGGGAGCTGTTTTTT.

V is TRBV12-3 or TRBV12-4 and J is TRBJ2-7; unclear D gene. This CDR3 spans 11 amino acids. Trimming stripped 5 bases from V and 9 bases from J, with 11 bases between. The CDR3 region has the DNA TGTGCCAGCAGTCAAGGGTCGGGGCAGTACTTC. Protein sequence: CASSQGSGQYF.

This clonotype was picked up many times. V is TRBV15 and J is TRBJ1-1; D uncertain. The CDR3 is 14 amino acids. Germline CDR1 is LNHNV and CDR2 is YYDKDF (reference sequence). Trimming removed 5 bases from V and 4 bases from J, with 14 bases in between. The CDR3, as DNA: TGTGCCACCAGCGAGAGGGAACGTAGCACTGAAGCTTTCTTT. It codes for CATSERERSTEAFF.

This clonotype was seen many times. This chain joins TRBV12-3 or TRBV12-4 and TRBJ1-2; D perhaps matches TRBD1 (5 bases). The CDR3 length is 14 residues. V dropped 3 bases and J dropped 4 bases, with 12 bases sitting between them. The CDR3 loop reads CASSLFADSYGYTF. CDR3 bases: TGTGCCAGCAGTTTGTTTGCTGACAGCTATGGCTACACCTTC.

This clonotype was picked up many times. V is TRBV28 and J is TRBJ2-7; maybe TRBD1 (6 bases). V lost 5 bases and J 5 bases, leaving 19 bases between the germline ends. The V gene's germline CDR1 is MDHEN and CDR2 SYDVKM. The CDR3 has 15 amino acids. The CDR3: CASSPQRHRVNEQYF. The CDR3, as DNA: TGTGCCAGCAGTCCCCAGCGGCACAGGGTAAACGAGCAGTACTTC.

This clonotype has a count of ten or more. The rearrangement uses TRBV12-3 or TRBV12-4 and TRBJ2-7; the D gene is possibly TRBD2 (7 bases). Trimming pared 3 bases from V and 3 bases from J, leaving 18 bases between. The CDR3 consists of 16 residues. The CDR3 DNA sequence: TGTGCCAGCAGTTTTCAGTCGGGGGGCGGACGCTACGAGCAGTACTTC. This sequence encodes CASSFQSGGGRYEQYF.

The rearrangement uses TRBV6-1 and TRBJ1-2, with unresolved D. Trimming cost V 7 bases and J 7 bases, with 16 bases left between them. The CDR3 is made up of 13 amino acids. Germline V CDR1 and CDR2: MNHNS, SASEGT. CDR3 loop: CASTIGRGIGYTF. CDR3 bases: TGTGCCAGCACTATAGGTCGGGGAATTGGCTACACCTTC.

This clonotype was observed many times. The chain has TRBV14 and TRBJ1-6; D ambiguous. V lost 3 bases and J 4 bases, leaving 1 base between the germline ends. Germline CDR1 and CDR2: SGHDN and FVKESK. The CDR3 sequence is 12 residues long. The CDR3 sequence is CASSQYNSPLHF. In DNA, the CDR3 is TGTGCCAGCAGCCAGTATAATTCACCCCTCCACTTT.

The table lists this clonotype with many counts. The chain's CDR3 is CASSPSTGTYEQYF. In DNA form, the CDR3 reads TGTGCCAGTAGTCCGTCGACAGGGACCTACGAGCAGTACTTC. This chain joins TRBV19 and TRBJ2-7; TRBD1 matches at 7 bases. Trimming at V came to 5 bases and at J to 2 bases, leaving 6 bases not matched to a gene. The CDR3 consists of 14 residues. Germline V CDR1 and CDR2: LNHDA, SQIVND (reference sequence).

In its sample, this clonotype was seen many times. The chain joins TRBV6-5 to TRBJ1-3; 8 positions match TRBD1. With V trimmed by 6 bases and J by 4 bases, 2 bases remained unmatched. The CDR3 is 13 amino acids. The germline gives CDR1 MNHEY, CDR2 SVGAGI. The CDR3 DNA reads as TGTGCCAGCAGATCAGGGGGCGGAAACACCATATATTTT. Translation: CASRSGGGNTIYF.

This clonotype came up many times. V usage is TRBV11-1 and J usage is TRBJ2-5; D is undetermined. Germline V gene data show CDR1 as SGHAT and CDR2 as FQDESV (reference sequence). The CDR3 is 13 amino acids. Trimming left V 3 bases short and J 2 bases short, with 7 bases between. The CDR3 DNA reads TGTGCCAGCAGCTTCATTACACAAGAGACCCAGTACTTC. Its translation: CASSFITQETQYF.

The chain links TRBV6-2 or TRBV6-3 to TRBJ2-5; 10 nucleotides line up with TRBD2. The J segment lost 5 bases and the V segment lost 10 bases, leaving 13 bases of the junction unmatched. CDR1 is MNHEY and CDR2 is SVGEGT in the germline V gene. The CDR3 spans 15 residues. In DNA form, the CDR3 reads TGTGCCACCTACCCAGCGGGGGGGCCGAGTGAGACCCAGTACTTC. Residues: CATYPAGGPSETQYF.

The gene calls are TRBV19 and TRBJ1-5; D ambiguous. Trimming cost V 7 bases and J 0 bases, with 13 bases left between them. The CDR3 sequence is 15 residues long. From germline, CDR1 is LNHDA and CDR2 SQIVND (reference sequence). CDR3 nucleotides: TGTGCCAGTAACGGGTTGTCTTATAGCAATCAGCCCCAGCATTTT. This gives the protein CASNGLSYSNQPQHF.

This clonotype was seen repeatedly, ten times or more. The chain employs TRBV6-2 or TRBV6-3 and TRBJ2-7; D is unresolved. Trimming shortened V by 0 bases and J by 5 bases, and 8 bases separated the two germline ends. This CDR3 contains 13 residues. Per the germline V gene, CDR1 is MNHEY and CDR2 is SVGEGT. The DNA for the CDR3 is TGTGCCAGCAGTTACTCGGTTGAACACGAGCAGTACTTC. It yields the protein CASSYSVEHEQYF.

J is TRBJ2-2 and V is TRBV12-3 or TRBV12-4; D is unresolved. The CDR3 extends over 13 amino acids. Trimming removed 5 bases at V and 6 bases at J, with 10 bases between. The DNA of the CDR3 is TGTGCCAGCAGTCACAGCGATGCCGGGGAGCTGTTTTTT. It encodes CASSHSDAGELFF.

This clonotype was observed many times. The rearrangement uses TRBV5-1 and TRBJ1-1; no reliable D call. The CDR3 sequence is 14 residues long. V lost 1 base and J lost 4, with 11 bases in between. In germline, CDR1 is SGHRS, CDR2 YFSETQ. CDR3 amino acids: CASSLNRRRTEAFF. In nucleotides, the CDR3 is TGCGCCAGCAGCTTGAATAGGAGGCGCACTGAAGCTTTCTTT.

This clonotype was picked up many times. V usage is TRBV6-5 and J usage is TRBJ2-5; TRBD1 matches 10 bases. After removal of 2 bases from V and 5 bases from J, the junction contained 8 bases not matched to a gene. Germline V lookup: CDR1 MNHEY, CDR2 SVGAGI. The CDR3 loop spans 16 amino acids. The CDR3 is CASSYPPGQGSETQYF. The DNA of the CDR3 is TGTGCCAGCAGTTACCCCCCGGGACAGGGGTCCGAGACCCAGTACTTC.

This CDR3 reads CASSLGAGYAKNIQYF. Written as DNA, the CDR3 is TGTGCCAGCAGCTTAGGAGCGGGGTATGCCAAAAACATTCAGTACTTC. The V call is TRBV13, the J call TRBJ2-4; 7 bases line up with TRBD2. From germline, CDR1 is PRHDT and CDR2 FYEKMQ (reference sequence). The CDR3 is 16 amino acids. Trimming at V came to 0 bases and at J to 1 base, leaving 3 bases not matched to a gene.

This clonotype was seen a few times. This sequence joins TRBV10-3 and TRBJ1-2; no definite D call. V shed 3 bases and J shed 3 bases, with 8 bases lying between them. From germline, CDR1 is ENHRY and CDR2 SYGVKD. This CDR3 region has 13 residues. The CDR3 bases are TGTGCCATCAGTGAAAGGTCCTACTATGGCTACACCTTC. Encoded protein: CAISERSYYGYTF.